This T cell receptor beta chain was sequenced for a study of T cells after yellow fever vaccination. Study summary: Fractions with few cells were prepared using SMART-Seq v4 Ultra Low Input.

One entry per CDR3 protein, called by TCRdb with MiXCR from the 5' RACE reads. The sample has approximately 34,000 distinct CDR3 sequences; about 10% are singletons. General study findings and limits: Almost all vaccine-responding clonotypes were not detected in the sorted memory subsets at the day 0 time point.

Germline values: CDR1 SGHRS, CDR2 YFSETQ. The CDR3 runs 13 residues. The ends lost 2 bases at V and 5 bases at J; junction bases unmatched: 0. This clonotype appeared many times. The starting material was PBMCs, either bulk or a sorted T-cell subset (CD4+, CD8+, memory, or dextramer-sorted; not recorded which), obtained approximately 15 days after the first yellow fever vaccination. V usage is TRBV5-1 and J usage is TRBJ2-1; 8 bases line up with TRBD2. The TCR originated in a young man who received the YFV17D yellow fever vaccine. Written as DNA, the CDR3 is TGCGCCAGCAGCTTTAGCGGGGACAATGAGCAGTTCTTC. This codes for CASSFSGDNEQFF.